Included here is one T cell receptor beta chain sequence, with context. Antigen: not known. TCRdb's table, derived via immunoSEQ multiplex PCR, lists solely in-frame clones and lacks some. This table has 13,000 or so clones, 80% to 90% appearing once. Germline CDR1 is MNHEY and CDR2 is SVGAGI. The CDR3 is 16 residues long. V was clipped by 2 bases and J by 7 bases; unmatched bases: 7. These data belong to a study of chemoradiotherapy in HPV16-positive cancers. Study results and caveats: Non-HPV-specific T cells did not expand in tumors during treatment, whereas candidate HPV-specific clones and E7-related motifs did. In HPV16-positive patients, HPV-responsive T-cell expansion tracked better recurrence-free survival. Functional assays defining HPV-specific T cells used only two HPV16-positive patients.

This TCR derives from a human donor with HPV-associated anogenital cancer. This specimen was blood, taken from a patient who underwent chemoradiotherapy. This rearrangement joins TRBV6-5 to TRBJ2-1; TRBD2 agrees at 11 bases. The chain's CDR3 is CASSYNPRTSGNEQFF. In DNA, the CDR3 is TGTGCCAGCAGTTACAATCCCAGGACTAGCGGGAATGAGCAGTTCTTC.